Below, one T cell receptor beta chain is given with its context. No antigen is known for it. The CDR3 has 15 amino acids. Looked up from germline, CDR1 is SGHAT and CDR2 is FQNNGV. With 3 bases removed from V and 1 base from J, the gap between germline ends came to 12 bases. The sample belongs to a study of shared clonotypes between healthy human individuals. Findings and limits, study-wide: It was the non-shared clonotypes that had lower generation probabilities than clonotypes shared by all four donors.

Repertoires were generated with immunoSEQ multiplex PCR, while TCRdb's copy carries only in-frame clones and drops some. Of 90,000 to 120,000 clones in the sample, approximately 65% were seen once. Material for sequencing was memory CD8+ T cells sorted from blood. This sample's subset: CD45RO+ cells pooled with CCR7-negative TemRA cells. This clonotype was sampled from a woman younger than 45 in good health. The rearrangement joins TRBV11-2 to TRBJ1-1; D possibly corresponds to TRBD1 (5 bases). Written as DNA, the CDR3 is TGTGCCAGCAGCTTCAGGGTGGAGGGGAACACTGAAGCTTTCTTT. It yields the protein CASSFRVEGNTEAFF.